This T cell receptor beta chain is drawn from a study of blood T cell repertoires in COVID-19 (dated by TCRdb to 2019 to 2021). At the level of the whole study: The collaborator samples originated in the United States, Italy and Spain and spanned the acute and convalescent phases of COVID-19. Where HLA class I and class II types were available, the types were taken from metadata supplied by the sample provider, not from assay-based typing. The sample metadata nearly always contained a de-identified subject ID, COVID-19 status, age in years and sex. Deeply sampled blood TCRbeta repertoires from subjects exposed to, actively infected with, or recovered from COVID-19 were included in the dataset. A freely available public database, intended as a resource for researchers studying the immune response to SARS-CoV-2, is where the repertoires were released. Samples came from the ongoing ImmuneRACE study (first 160 participants) plus 1,254 subjects from 6 global collaborators. The material from the prospective study consisted of cDNA or gDNA derived from T cells, B-cell-depleted T cells, or PBMCs.

This clone has only one observation. Its recognized antigen is unknown. No qualities accompany the bases; no much larger clone lies one base away. In Seattle, one collaborating source enrolled patients while the infection was active and tracked those patients longitudinally over the course of disease. Each collaborating institution followed its own protocols to collect whole blood in K2EDTA tubes. Collaborator samples were shipped for TCRbeta analysis as frozen whole blood, isolated PBMCs, or DNA extracted from either sample type. TCRbeta CDR3 regions were amplified from genomic DNA by means of the immunoSEQ Assay, a bias-controlled multiplex PCR. On the authors' methods: The number of nucleated cells in each sample was estimated from the amplification of reference gene primers within the assay. Sequence reads were collapsed and filtered to measure the absolute abundance of every unique TCRbeta CDR3 rearrangement. For each sample, productive Simpson clonality was calculated as the square root of Simpson's diversity index over productive rearrangements. The table was pulled from immuneACCESS by TCRdb, which kept in-frame rearrangements only. Such tables lose some clones; where checked, under half of the loss comes from unresolved V genes, and the rest has no known cause. V and J calls and clone size are given by that table; D and trimming were obtained from the DNA. The sample records 210,000 or so clones, about 82% of which are singletons. The ten top clones hold 5.1% of the sample.

Overall study results and their limits: The quantity of clinical and demographic metadata differed by source and by participant and was supplied without curation.

The clonotype comes from a man between 50 and 59 years old with COVID-19, enrolled during active disease. Source material: peripheral blood.

The base sequence is TGTGCCAGCAGCAGCGCCCTAGCGGGGGGGCCCGTTTTCGGGGAGCTGTTTTTT. This sequence encodes CASSSALAGGPVFGELFF. The rearranged chain carries TRBV21-1 and TRBJ2-2; TRBD2 is taken as the D call from the table, unchecked against the DNA. TRBV21-1 is a listed pseudogene. There are 18 amino acids in the CDR3, from cysteine to phenylalanine inclusive. Just CDR3 DNA is preserved here, 54 bases in frame from base 1.